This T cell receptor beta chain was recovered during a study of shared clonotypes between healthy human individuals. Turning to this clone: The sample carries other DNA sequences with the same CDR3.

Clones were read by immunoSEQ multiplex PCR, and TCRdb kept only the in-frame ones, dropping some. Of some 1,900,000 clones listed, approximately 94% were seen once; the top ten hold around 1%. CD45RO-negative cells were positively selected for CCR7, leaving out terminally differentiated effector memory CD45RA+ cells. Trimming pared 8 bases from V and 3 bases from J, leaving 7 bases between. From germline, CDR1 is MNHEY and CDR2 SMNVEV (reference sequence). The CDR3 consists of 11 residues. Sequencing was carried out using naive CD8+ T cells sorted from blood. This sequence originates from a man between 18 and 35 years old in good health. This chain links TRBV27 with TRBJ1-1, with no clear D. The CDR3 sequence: CASSSDTEAFF. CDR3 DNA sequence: TGTGCCAGCTCGTCGGACACTGAAGCTTTCTTT.